The clone carrying this T cell receptor (beta chain) was found a few times. The method was immunoSEQ multiplex PCR; TCRdb's version includes in-frame clones alone and lacks a portion of them. The repertoire holds almost 15,000 clones, with about 70% as singletons. The source of the sample is a study of T cells after somatic rescue of genetic block. Source material: peripheral blood mononuclear cells (PBMCs). This clonotype was sampled from a man between 18 and 29 years old.

CDR3 nucleotide sequence: TGTGCCAGCAGTAACCCACCGGGCTCCGTGGGGGGCTACACCTTC. It codes for CASSNPPGSVGGYTF. The chain uses TRBV6-5 and TRBJ1-2; D gene ambiguous. The CDR3 sequence is 15 residues long. V lost 5 bases, J lost 8 bases, and 21 bases lay in between. CDR1 MNHEY and CDR2 SVGAGI come from the germline V gene.